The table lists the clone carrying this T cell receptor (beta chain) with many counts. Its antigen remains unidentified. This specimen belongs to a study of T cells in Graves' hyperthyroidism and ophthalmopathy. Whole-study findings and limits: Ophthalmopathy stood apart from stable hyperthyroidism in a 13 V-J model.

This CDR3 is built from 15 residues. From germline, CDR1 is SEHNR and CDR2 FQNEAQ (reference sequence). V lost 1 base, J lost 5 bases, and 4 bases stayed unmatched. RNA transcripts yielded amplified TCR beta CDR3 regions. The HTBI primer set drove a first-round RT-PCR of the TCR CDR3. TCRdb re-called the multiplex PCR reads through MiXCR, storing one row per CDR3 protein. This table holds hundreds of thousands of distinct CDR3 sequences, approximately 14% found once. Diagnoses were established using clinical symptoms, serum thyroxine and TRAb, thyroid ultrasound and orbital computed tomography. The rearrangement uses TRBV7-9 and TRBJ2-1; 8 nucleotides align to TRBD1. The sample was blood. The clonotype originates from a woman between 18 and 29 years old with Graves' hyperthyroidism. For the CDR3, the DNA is TGTGCCAGCAGCTTAGTACAGGGGGGTAACAATGAGCAGTTCTTC. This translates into CASSLVQGGNNEQFF.